This record concerns one TCR beta chain sequence. Sequenced by immunoSEQ multiplex PCR; TCRdb stores in-frame clones only, minus some. The sample records about 180,000 clones, roughly 85% being singletons. This entry is derived from a study of blood T cell repertoires in COVID-19. This CDR3 comprises 14 residues. The V end was cut by 3 bases, the J end by 4 bases, with 16 bases between. Germline assignment: CDR1 DFQATT and CDR2 SNEGSKA (reference sequence). What was sequenced was peripheral blood. This chain connects TRBV20-1 to TRBJ2-7; maybe TRBD1 (7 bases). The receptor's source is a man in his sixties with acute or convalescent COVID-19. Here the CDR3 DNA reads TGCAGTGCTAGTCACAGACAGGGACTGTACGAGCAGTACTTC. The encoded protein is CSASHRQGLYEQYF.